These 5 T cell receptor beta chains share one sample of origin, sequenced in a study of blood T cell repertoires in COVID-19. Assay used: immunoSEQ multiplex PCR; TCRdb lists only in-frame clones, some missing. The sample yields 280,000 or so clones, 85% seen once. Material for sequencing was PBMCs or T cells enriched from blood (not recorded which). The receptors stem from a woman in her forties or fifties who had recovered from COVID-19.

This rearrangement joins TRBV30 to TRBJ1-1, with a weak D call TRBD1 (5 bases). The CDR3 has 13 residues. Germline V gene data show CDR1 as GTSNPN and CDR2 as SVGIG (reference sequence). Trimming stripped 4 bases from V and 2 bases from J, with 11 bases between. The CDR3 bases are TGTGCCTGGACTCGGACATTAAACACTGAAGCTTTCTTT. Translating it yields CAWTRTLNTEAFF.

The chain uses TRBV25-1 and TRBJ1-1; possible D gene TRBD1, 5 bases. Trimming shortened V by 4 bases and J by 4 bases, and 10 bases separated the two germline ends. This CDR3 is 13 amino acids long. Looked up from germline, CDR1 is MGHDK and CDR2 is SYGVNS. For the CDR3, the DNA is TGTGCCAGCAGTGCAGGGCAGGGCACTGAAGCTTTCTTT. Translated: CASSAGQGTEAFF.

This sequence joins TRBV11-3 and TRBJ2-1, with a tentative D call TRBD1 (6 bases). The germline V and J ends were trimmed by 3 bases and 6 bases, with 15 bases remaining between them. In germline, CDR1 is SGHNT, CDR2 YENEEA. The CDR3 sequence is 15 residues long. The CDR3: CASSFAQGSFNEQFF. In nucleotides, the CDR3 is TGTGCCAGCAGCTTTGCCCAGGGGTCTTTCAATGAGCAGTTCTTC.

The chain couples TRBV30 to TRBJ2-3; tentatively, D is TRBD1 (6 bases). The CDR3 is 13 amino acids. The V and J ends lost 0 bases and 7 bases respectively, with 11 bases between them. Looked up from germline, CDR1 is GTSNPN and CDR2 is SVGIG (reference sequence). CDR3 DNA sequence: TGTGCCTGGAGTGTAGTGGGGGCGCATACGCAGTATTTT. Its translation: CAWSVVGAHTQYF.

The chain recombines TRBV30 with TRBJ2-7, with D uncertain. The V gene lost 2 bases and the J gene lost 3 bases, with 11 bases spanning the gap. This CDR3 comprises 13 residues. The germline V gene has CDR1 GTSNPN and CDR2 SVGIG (reference sequence). The CDR3 bases are TGTGCCTGGAGTAAAGGAGTCGGCTACGAGCAGTACTTC. Protein sequence: CAWSKGVGYEQYF.